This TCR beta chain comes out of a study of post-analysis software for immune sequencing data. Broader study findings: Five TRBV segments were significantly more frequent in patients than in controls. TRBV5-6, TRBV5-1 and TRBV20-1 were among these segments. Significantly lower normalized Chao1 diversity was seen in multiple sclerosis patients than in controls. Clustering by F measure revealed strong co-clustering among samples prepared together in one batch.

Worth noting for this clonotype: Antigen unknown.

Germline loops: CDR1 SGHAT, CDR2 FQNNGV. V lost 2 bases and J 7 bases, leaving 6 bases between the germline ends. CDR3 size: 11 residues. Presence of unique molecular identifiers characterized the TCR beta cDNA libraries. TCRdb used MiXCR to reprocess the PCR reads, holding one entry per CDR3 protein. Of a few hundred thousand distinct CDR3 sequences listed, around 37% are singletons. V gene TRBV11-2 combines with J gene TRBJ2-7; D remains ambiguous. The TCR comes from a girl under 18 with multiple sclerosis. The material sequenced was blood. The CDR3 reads CASSLMEEQYF. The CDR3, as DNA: TGTGCCAGCAGCTTAATGGAGGAGCAGTACTTC.